These 3 T cell receptor beta chains were all obtained from the same sample, sequenced in a study of chemoradiotherapy in HPV16-positive cancers. The data were produced by immunoSEQ multiplex PCR, yet TCRdb's version contains in-frame clones alone and is incomplete. The sample carries some 4,500 clones, roughly two thirds recorded once. Sequences were derived from tumor tissue, sampled from a patient who underwent chemoradiotherapy. These receptors were taken from a human donor with HPV-associated anogenital cancer.

For the CDR3, the DNA is TGTGCCAGCAGCCAAGGAGAAATGACTCGGACCGATACGCAGTATTTT. Its translation: CASSQGEMTRTDTQYF. The chain combines TRBV4-2 with TRBJ2-3; no clear D gene. In germline, CDR1 is LGHNA, CDR2 YNFKEQ. V gave up 1 base and J gave up 6 bases, with 17 bases separating them. The CDR3 totals 16 residues.

This sequence joins TRBV28 and TRBJ2-5; 7 bases match TRBD1. With 6 bases clipped from V and 5 bases from J, the junction kept 9 bases outside the gene matches. The CDR3 is 14 residues long. Germline V gene sequence: CDR1 MDHEN, CDR2 SYDVKM. CDR3 residues: CASSRGQLTETQYF. The CDR3 coding sequence is TGTGCCAGCAGCCGGGGACAGTTAACTGAGACCCAGTACTTC.

This clone was seen a single time. The rearrangement links TRBV6-6 to TRBJ2-2, with 14 bases fitting TRBD2. This CDR3 spans 16 amino acids. V lost 1 base to trimming and J lost 6 bases; unmatched junction nucleotides: 1. Germline values: CDR1 MNHNY, CDR2 SVGAGI (reference sequence). For the CDR3, the DNA is TGTGCCAGCAGTTACTGGACTAGCGGGGGGCCCGGGGAGCTGTTTTTT. Translating gives CASSYWTSGGPGELFF.